Shown below are 6 T cell receptor beta chains from a single sample sequenced in a study of metastatic and nonmetastatic thyroid tumors. Patients were all untreated before their thyroid surgery. TCRdb reassembled clones from the PCR reads with MiXCR. The table records fewer than 5,000 clones, roughly 35% of them present only once. Sequencing was carried out using adjacent normal tissue. These receptors all stem from a male donor with papillary thyroid cancer or a benign thyroid nodule (not recorded which). Some clones in this sample may be carry-over from other donors' samples.

In its sample, this clone was seen many times. The genes are TRBV19 and TRBJ2-2, with 9 bases fitting TRBD1. Germline CDR1 reads LNHDA; CDR2 reads SQIVND (reference sequence). Trimming cost V 8 bases and J 3 bases; bases outside gene matches: 1. This CDR3 contains 13 residues. In nucleotides, the CDR3 is TGTGCCAGTGACAGGGGGTACACCGGGGAGCTGTTTTTT. Translating gives CASDRGYTGELFF.

The chain has TRBV24-1 and TRBJ1-5; tentative D call: TRBD1 (5 bases). Germline CDR1 KGHDR, CDR2 SFDVKD. This CDR3 has 14 amino acids. V lost 4 bases and J lost 6, with 12 bases in between. The CDR3 here is CATSERGPSQPQHF. The CDR3 nucleotides read TGTGCCACCAGTGAAAGGGGACCAAGTCAGCCCCAGCATTTT.

The J gene is TRBJ2-7, the V gene TRBV20-1; TRBD2 agrees at 8 bases. CDR1 and CDR2 from the germline V gene are DFQATT and SNEGSKA (reference sequence). CDR3 length: 13 residues. V dropped 5 bases and J dropped 2; count of bases not matched to a gene: 5. The CDR3 bases are TGCAGTGCTCCTAGCGGGCAAACCTACGAGCAGTACTTC. It yields the protein CSAPSGQTYEQYF.

The V gene is TRBV5-6, the J gene TRBJ1-5, with D maybe TRBD1 (5 bases). Germline V CDR1 and CDR2: SGHDT, YYEEEE. CDR3 length: 15 amino acids. V lost 0 bases to trimming and J lost 4 bases, with 11 bases between them. CDR3 DNA sequence: TGTGCCAGCAGCTTGGGGTGGGGGGAAAATCAGCCCCAGCATTTT. Residues: CASSLGWGENQPQHF.

This sequence joins TRBV19 and TRBJ2-3; 8 nucleotides match TRBD2. The CDR3 spans 14 residues. The germline V gene encodes CDR1 LNHDA and CDR2 SQIVND (reference sequence). J gave up 0 bases and V 4 bases, and 0 bases lay outside the gene matches. CDR3 region: CASSTSGSTDTQYF. The CDR3 coding sequence is TGTGCCAGTAGTACTAGCGGGAGCACAGATACGCAGTATTTT.

This clone rates as large. This chain joins TRBV7-9 and TRBJ1-1; no clear D. Trimming removed 1 base from V and 1 base from J, with 4 bases in between. The germline CDR1 and CDR2 sequences are SEHNR and FQNEAQ (reference sequence). The CDR3 contains 13 residues. Here the CDR3 reads CASSLEQNTEAFF. In nucleotides, the CDR3 is TGTGCCAGCAGCTTAGAACAGAACACTGAAGCTTTCTTT.